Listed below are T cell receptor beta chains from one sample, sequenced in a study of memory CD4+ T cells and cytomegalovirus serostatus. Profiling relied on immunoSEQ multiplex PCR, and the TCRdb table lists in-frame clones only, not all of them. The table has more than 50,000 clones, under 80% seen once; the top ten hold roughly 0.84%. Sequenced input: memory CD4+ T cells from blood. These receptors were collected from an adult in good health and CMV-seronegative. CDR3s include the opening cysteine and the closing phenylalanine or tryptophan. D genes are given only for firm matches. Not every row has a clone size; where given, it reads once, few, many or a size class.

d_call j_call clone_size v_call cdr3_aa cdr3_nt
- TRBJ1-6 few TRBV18 CASSGGEGSPLHF TGTGCCAGCTCGGGCGGGGAGGGTTCACCCCTCCACTTT
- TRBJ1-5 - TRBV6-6 CASSPGQPQHF TGTGCCAGCAGTCCTGGTCAGCCCCAGCATTTT
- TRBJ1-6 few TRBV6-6 CATRRGNSPLHF TGTGCCACTCGTCGGGGGAATTCACCCCTCCACTTT
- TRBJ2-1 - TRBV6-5 CASSRDSFNEQFF TGTGCCAGCAGTAGAGACAGTTTCAATGAGCAGTTCTTC
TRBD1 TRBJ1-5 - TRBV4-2 CASSQVTGGQPQHF TGTGCCAGCAGCCAAGTTACAGGGGGCCAGCCCCAGCATTTT
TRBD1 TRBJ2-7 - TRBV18 CASSSDRSSYEQYF TGTGCCAGCTCATCGGACAGGAGCTCCTACGAGCAGTACTTC
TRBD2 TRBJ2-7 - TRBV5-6 CASSGGTSGARLYEQYF TGTGCCAGCAGCGGCGGGACTAGCGGGGCGAGACTATACGAGCAGTACTTC
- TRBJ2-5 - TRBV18 CASSRWQETQYF TGTGCCAGCTCACGGTGGCAAGAGACCCAGTACTTC
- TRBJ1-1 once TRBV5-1 CASSSLGPIALNTEAFF TGCGCCAGCAGCTCCCTAGGGCCAATCGCTTTGAACACTGAAGCTTTCTTT
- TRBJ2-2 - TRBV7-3 CASSLSAGAANTGELFF TGTGCCAGCAGCTTATCCGCTGGGGCGGCGAACACCGGGGAGCTGTTTTTT
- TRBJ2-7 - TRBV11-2 CASSLMAGAYEQYF TGTGCCAGCAGCTTAATGGCAGGGGCCTACGAGCAGTACTTC
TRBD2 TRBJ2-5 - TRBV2 CASSEASGGIKETQYF TGTGCCAGCAGTGAAGCCTCGGGGGGGATTAAAGAGACCCAGTACTTC
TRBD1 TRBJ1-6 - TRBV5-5 CASSRSLDRGVGSPLHF TGTGCCAGCAGCCGAAGCCTGGACAGGGGTGTTGGTTCACCCCTCCACTTT
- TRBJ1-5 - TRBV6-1 CASSDRGRGSNQPQHF TGTGCCAGCAGTGACAGAGGGAGAGGAAGCAATCAGCCCCAGCATTTT
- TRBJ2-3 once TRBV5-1 CASSLAAGALPDTQYF TGCGCCAGCAGCTTGGCGGCGGGGGCTCTGCCAGATACGCAGTATTTT
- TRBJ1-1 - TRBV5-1 CASSLAPGTEAFF TGCGCCAGCAGCTTGGCCCCAGGGACTGAAGCTTTCTTT
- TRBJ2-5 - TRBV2 CASNRLTQETQYF TGTGCCAGCAACCGACTAACCCAAGAGACCCAGTACTTC
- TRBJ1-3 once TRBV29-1 CSVDPQGHGNTIYF TGCAGCGTTGACCCCCAGGGCCATGGAAACACCATATATTTT
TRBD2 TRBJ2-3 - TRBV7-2 CASSLRGVSTDTQYF TGTGCCAGCAGCTTACGGGGGGTCTCCACAGATACGCAGTATTTT
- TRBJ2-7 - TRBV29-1 CSVEDRRGTVYEQYF TGCAGCGTTGAAGACCGGCGCGGGACAGTCTACGAGCAGTACTTC
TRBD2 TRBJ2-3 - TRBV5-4 CASSSTSGGAGADTQYF TGTGCCAGCAGCTCGACTAGCGGGGGGGCCGGCGCAGATACGCAGTATTTT
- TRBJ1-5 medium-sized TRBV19 CASSRGARGNQPQHF TGTGCCAGTAGCCGGGGTGCGAGGGGCAATCAGCCCCAGCATTTT
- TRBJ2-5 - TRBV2 CASRGGQLNQETQYF TGTGCCAGCAGGGGGGGACAGCTAAACCAAGAGACCCAGTACTTC
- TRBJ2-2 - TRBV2 CASRGGTGELFF TGTGCCAGCAGAGGGGGCACCGGGGAGCTGTTTTTT
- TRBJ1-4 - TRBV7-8 CASSLAARNYLFF TGTGCCAGCAGCTTAGCGGCGAGGAACTATCTGTTTTTT
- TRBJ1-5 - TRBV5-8 CASSGGIQPNNQPQHF TGTGCCAGCAGCGGGGGGATCCAACCGAACAATCAGCCCCAGCATTTT
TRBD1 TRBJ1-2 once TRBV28 CASSLDYRTGSGYTF TGTGCCAGCAGTTTAGATTACAGGACAGGGTCTGGCTACACCTTC
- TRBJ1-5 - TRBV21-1 CARKTGKNQPQHF TGTGCCAGAAAAACAGGGAAGAATCAGCCCCAGCATTTT